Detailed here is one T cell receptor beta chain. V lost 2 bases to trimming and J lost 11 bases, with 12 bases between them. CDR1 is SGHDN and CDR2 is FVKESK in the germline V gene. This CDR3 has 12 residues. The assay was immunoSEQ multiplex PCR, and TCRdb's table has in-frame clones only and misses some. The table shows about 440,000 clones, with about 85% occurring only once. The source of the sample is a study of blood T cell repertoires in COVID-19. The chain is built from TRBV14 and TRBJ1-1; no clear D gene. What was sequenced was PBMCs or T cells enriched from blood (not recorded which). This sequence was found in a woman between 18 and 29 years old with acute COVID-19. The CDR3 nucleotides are TGTGCCAGCAGCCAATCCCCGGCGAGGGCTTTCTTT. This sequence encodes CASSQSPARAFF.